This TCR beta chain was identified during a study of regulatory T cells in long-lasting Graves disease (dated by TCRdb to the early 2020s). Background for the entire study: Persistent Graves' disease was defined as antithyroid drug treatment for over 5 years with persistently positive TSH receptor autoantibodies. Peripheral blood TCR sequencing and RNA sequencing compared persistent Graves' disease patients with newly diagnosed Graves' disease patients. The study took place in China and was registered as a clinical trial. A total of roughly 35 samples underwent TCR sequencing: around 13 from persistent and about 20 from newly diagnosed Graves' disease patients. In the clinical cohort, patients with persistent Graves' disease had used antithyroid drugs for an average of about 9.3 years. Overall results and qualifications from the work: Preferential use of TRBV28, TRBJ1-2 and TRBJ2-5 was observed in persistent disease, whereas TRBV20-1 and TRBJ2-1 were favored in newly diagnosed disease. Persistent Graves' disease patients showed lower TCR Shannon entropy and fewer highly expanded clones than newly diagnosed patients, suggesting clonal expansion. Only peripheral blood was studied, because thyroid tissue, the primary lesion, was inaccessible. The authors acknowledged the small sample size as a limitation that may reduce accuracy. A larger number of public clonotypes was shared among persistent patients (approximately 2,600) than among newly diagnosed patients (around 970). Only the TCR beta chain was sequenced and analyzed.

The sample's time point label is to be understood as: persistent/refractory GD, antithyroid drugs over 5 years with positive TRAb. For both TCR sequencing and RNA sequencing, RNA was extracted from PBMCs using TRIzol. The diagnosis of Graves' disease followed American Thyroid Association guidelines. Recruitment of patients was carried out at an endocrinology department in Xi'an, China. Each patient gave 9 to 10 milliliters of peripheral blood, collected in an EDTA anticoagulant tube. Ficoll Paque Plus density gradient separation was used to isolate PBMCs, and no further T cell sorting was performed. An Agilent 2100 Bioanalyzer and agarose gel were used to check RNA quality, while a NanoDrop 2000 measured RNA concentration. On this clonotype itself: What this receptor recognizes is not known. Per-base qualities were not stored, and no clone one base away is much larger.

Library generation was performed with multiplex PCR. Instrument used: Illumina HiSeq 4000. To build TCR beta libraries, CDR3 regions were amplified by Arm-PCR using iRepertoire HTBI primers. Gel purification was performed on PCR products prior to sequencing. As for the original processing: Gene usage analysis of CDR3 amino acid clonotypes relied on the roughly 60 TRBV and about 15 TRBJ segments identified across samples. Filtered high-quality paired reads were merged into contigs using COPE and FqMerger. BLAST was used to align contigs to IMGT TRBV, TRBD and TRBJ reference genes, with CDR3 defined following IMGT. Highly expanded clones were defined as clonotypes with a frequency above 0.1%. Shannon entropy was used to measure repertoire diversity, and the Gini coefficient was used to measure V-J evenness. A clonotype was considered public if more than one individual shared it. The public reads were run again by TCRdb, first through fastp at Q25 and then through MiXCR, and only productive beta chains were kept. Rows matching on CDR3 protein sequence are summarized as one entry with the most common DNA and genes. The V and J calls reflect TCRdb's pipeline rather than the authors' work. The sample table shows over 650,000 distinct CDR3 sequences, and about 32% are seen once. 35% to 55% of the sample rests with the top ten.

V loses 3 bases of germline sequence and J loses 6 bases, and the interval between the two ends is 6 bases. The CDR3 runs 12 residues from the cysteine to the phenylalanine. The kept DNA is CDR3 alone, 36 bases in frame from the first base. The source material was peripheral blood mononuclear cells (PBMCs), sampled when the disease was refractory, from a patient treated with antithyroid drugs. The source is a female donor with Graves disease. This chain is built from TRBV12-3 or TRBV12-4 and TRBJ2-4; too little of a D gene remains to name it. The sequenced DNA is TGTGCCAGCAGTTTCATGGGAAACATTCAGTACTTC. Its coded protein is CASSFMGNIQYF.